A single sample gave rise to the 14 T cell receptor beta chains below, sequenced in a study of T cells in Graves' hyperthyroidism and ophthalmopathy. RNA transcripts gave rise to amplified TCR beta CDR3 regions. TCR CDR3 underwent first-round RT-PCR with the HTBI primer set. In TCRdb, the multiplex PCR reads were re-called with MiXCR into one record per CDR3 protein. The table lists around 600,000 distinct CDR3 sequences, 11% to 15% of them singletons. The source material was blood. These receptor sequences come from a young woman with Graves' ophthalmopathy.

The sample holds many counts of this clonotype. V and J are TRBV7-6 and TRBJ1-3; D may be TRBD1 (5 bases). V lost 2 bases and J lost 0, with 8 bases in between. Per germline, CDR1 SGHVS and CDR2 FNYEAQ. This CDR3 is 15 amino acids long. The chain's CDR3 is CASSLQGDSGNTIYF. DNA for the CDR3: TGTGCCAGCAGCTTACAAGGGGACTCTGGAAACACCATATATTTT.

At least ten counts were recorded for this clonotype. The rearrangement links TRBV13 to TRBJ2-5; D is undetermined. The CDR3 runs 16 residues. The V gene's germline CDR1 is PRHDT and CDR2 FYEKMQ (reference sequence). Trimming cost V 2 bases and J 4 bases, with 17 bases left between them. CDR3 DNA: TGTGCCAGCAGCTTAATTCCCTTGTCAGGCACAGAGACCCAGTACTTC. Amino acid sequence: CASSLIPLSGTETQYF.

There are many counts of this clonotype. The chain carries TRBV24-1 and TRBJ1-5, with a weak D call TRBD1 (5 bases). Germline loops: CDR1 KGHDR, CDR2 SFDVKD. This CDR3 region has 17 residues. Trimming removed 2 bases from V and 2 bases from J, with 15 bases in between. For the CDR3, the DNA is TGTGCCACCAGTGATTCGGTGAGGGGCGAGGGCAATCAGCCCCAGCATTTT. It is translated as CATSDSVRGEGNQPQHF.

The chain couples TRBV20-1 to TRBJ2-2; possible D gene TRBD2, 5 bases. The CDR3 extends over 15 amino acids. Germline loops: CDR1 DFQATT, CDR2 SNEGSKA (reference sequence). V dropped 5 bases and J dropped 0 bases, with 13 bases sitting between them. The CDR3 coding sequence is TGCAGTGCTGGACGGGGTGCTGCGAACACCGGGGAGCTGTTTTTT. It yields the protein CSAGRGAANTGELFF.

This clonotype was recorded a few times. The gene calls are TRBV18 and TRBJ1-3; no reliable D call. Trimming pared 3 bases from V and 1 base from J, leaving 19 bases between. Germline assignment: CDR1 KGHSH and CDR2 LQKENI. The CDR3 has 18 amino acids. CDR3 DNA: TGTGCCAGCTCACCCGTCGAGATAACCGACATTTCTGGAAACACCATATATTTT. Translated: CASSPVEITDISGNTIYF.

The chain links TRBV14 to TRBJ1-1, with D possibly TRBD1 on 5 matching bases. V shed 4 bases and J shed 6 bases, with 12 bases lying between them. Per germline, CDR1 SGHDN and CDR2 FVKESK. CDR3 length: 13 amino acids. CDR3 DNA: TGTGCCAGCAGCCTTCTAGGGACGGCTGAAGCTTTCTTT. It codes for CASSLLGTAEAFF.

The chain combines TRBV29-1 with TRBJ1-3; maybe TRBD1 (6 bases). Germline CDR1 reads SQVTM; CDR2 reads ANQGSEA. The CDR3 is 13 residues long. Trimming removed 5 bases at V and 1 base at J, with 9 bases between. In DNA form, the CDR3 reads TGCAGCGTTCTAGGGGGGTCTGGAAACACCATATATTTT. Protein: CSVLGGSGNTIYF.

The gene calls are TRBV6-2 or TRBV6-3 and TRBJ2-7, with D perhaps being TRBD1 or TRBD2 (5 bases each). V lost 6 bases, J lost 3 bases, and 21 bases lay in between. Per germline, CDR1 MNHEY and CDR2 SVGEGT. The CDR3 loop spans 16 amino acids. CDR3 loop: CASRPTPGRLFYEQYF. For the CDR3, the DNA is TGTGCCAGCAGACCCACACCGGGACGCTTGTTCTACGAGCAGTACTTC.

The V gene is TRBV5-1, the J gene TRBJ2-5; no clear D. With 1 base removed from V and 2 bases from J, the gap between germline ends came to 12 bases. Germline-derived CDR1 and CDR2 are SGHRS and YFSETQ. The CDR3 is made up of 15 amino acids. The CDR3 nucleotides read TGCGCCAGCAGCTTGATTTCCAGTAAACAAGAGACCCAGTACTTC. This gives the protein CASSLISSKQETQYF.

In nucleotides, the CDR3 is TGCGCCAGCAGCTTGGGCCAATTACTAGCGGGTAGGGAGACCCAGTACTTC. Amino acid sequence: CASSLGQLLAGRETQYF. V is TRBV5-1 and J is TRBJ2-5, with TRBD2 matching 9 bases. Germline V gene data show CDR1 as SGHRS and CDR2 as YFSETQ. There are 17 residues in the CDR3. Trimming took 0 bases from V and 5 from J; bases not matched to a gene: 11. Filled out from reference TRBV5-1 and TRBJ2-5, the complete variable domain reads KAGVTQTPRYLIKTRGQQVTLSCSPISGHRSVSWYQQTPGQGLQFLFEYFSETQRNKGNFPGRFSGRQFSNSRSEMNVSTLELGDSALYLCASSLGQLLAGRETQYFGPGTRLLVL.

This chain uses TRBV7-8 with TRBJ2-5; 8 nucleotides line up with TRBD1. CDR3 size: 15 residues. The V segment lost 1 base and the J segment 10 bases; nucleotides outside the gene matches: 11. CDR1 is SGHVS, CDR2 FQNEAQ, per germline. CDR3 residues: CASSLEQGGQVGQYF. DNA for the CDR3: TGTGCCAGCAGCTTAGAACAGGGGGGACAGGTGGGCCAGTACTTC.

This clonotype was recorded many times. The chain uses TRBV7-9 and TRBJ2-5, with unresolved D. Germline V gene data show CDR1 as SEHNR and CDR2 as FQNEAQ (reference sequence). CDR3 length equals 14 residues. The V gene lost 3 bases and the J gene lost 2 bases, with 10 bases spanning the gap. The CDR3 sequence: CASSLGGTQETQYF. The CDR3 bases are TGTGCCAGCAGCTTGGGTGGAACACAAGAGACCCAGTACTTC.

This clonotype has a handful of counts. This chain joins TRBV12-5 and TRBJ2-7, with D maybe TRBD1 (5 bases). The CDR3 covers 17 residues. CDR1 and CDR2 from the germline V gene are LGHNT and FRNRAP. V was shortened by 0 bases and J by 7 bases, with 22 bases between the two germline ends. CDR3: CASGLVAPWGTLREQYF. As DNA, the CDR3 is TGTGCTAGTGGTTTGGTAGCGCCGTGGGGCACGCTTCGGGAGCAGTACTTC.

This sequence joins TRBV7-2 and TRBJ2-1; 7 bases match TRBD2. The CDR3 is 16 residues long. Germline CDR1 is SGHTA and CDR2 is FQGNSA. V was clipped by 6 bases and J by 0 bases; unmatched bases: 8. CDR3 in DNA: TGTGCCAGCAGTCTTAGCGGGTGGGGCTCCTACAATGAGCAGTTCTTC. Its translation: CASSLSGWGSYNEQFF. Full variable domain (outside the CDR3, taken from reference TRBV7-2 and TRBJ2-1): GAGVSQSPSNKVTEKGKDVELRCDPISGHTALYWYRQSLGQGLEFLIYFQGNSAPDKSGLPSDRFSAERTGGSVSTLTIQRTQQEDSAVYLCASSLSGWGSYNEQFFGPGTRLTVL.